Listed here are 10 T cell receptor beta chains from one sample, sequenced in a study of T-cell reconstitution after alpha-beta-depleted transplantation in children. Unique molecular identifiers were used to barcode this TCRbeta library. TCRdb independently ran MiXCR on the PCR reads; one entry per CDR3 protein. Of some 70,000 distinct CDR3 sequences in the sample, around 6.6% are singletons; the top ten hold around 2.4%. Here the sequenced sample was PBMCs from the stem cell graft donor, taken from the stem cell graft. These TCRs come from a human donor who donated a stem cell graft to a child with acute lymphoblastic leukemia.

This clonotype has ten or more counts. The V call is TRBV20-1, the J call TRBJ1-1; possible D gene TRBD1, 5 bases. V shed 0 bases and J shed 5 bases, with 13 bases lying between them. CDR1 is DFQATT, CDR2 SNEGSKA, per germline (reference sequence). The CDR3 runs to 14 residues. Here the CDR3 DNA reads TGCAGTGCTAGAGAATGGGACTATAGGACTGAAGCTTTCTTT. This codes for CSAREWDYRTEAFF.

This clonotype came up many times. The chain employs TRBV20-1 and TRBJ2-1; perhaps TRBD2 as D (5 bases). Germline CDR1 DFQATT, CDR2 SNEGSKA (reference sequence). Trimming shortened V by 6 bases and J by 3 bases, and 15 bases separated the two germline ends. The CDR3 contains 14 residues. The CDR3 region is CSAALTSNYNEQFF. For the CDR3, the DNA is TGCAGTGCCGCCCTTACTAGTAACTACAATGAGCAGTTCTTC.

The CDR3 sequence is CASKTIVGDRNQPQHF. The CDR3 DNA is TGTGCCAGTAAAACTATAGTAGGGGACCGCAATCAGCCCCAGCATTTT. The rearrangement uses TRBV19 and TRBJ1-5; D is possibly TRBD1 (5 bases). This CDR3 is built from 16 residues. Trimming left V 7 bases short and J 2 bases short, with 18 bases between. Germline V CDR1 and CDR2: LNHDA, SQIVND (reference sequence). Full variable domain (outside the CDR3, taken from reference TRBV19 and TRBJ1-5): DGGITQSPKYLFRKEGQNVTLSCEQNLNHDAMYWYRQDPGQGLRLIYYSQIVNDFQKGDIAEGYSVSREKKESFPLTVTSAQKNPTAFYLCASKTIVGDRNQPQHFGDGTRLSIL.

J is TRBJ1-1 and V is TRBV29-1; unclear D gene. V gave up 7 bases and J gave up 0 bases, with 12 bases separating them. Germline V gene data show CDR1 as SQVTM and CDR2 as ANQGSEA. This CDR3 region has 13 residues. Here the CDR3 DNA reads TGCAGCGCTCACCGAAAGATGAACACTGAAGCTTTCTTT. This translates into CSAHRKMNTEAFF.

This clonotype has a count of ten or more. DNA of the CDR3: TGCGCCAGCAGCCAAGACCATATGGGGGTCAGATCTGGGGCCAACGTCCTGACTTTC. Amino acids: CASSQDHMGVRSGANVLTF. The chain combines TRBV4-3 with TRBJ2-6; D may be TRBD1 or TRBD2 (5 bases each). V was clipped by 0 bases and J by 1 base, with 16 bases between them. Germline V gene sequence: CDR1 LGHNA, CDR2 YSLEER. The CDR3 length is 19 residues.

This clonotype was seen ten or more times. The genes are TRBV12-3 or TRBV12-4 and TRBJ2-7; 9 nucleotides line up with TRBD2. Germline trimming cut 3 bases from V and 3 bases from J; bases unmatched to any gene: 3. The CDR3 contains 14 residues. The CDR3 loop reads CASSFSGSLYEQYF. CDR3 nucleotide sequence: TGTGCCAGCAGTTTTAGCGGGAGCCTCTACGAGCAGTACTTC.

This clonotype was recorded at least ten times. The chain uses TRBV12-3 or TRBV12-4 and TRBJ1-5; 7 positions agree with TRBD1. V lost 8 bases and J lost 6; bases outside the gene matches: 13. The CDR3 extends over 15 amino acids. The CDR3 loop is CASASSGQGGQPQHF. The CDR3 DNA reads TGTGCCAGCGCCTCCTCGGGTCAGGGGGGTCAGCCCCAGCATTTT.

This clonotype appeared many times. The rearrangement uses TRBV18 and TRBJ2-4, with 7 bases lining up with TRBD1. Trimming took 4 bases from V and 7 from J; bases not matched to a gene: 4. Germline CDR1 KGHSH, CDR2 LQKENI. The length of the CDR3 is 13 residues. This CDR3 is CASSRATGNIQYF. The CDR3 coding sequence is TGTGCCAGCTCACGCGCGACAGGGAACATTCAGTACTTC.

On this clonotype: A junction end diverges from the germline sequence, so it may reflect a read error. The chain links TRBV12-3 or TRBV12-4 to TRBJ2-7, with a possible D match to TRBD1 (5 bases). This CDR3 spans 13 amino acids. The CDR3 DNA reads as TGTGCCAGTAGTTTAGGGGACTCCTACGAGCAGTACTTC. It yields the protein CASSLGDSYEQYF.

In its sample, this clonotype was seen a few times. The rearrangement uses TRBV18 and TRBJ1-1; D gene ambiguous. V lost 0 bases and J lost 1, with 9 bases in between. The CDR3 sequence is 15 residues long. Germline V gene lookup returns CDR1 KGHSH and CDR2 LQKENI. The CDR3 nucleotides are TGTGCCAGCTCACCACCGGGGTGGGGGAACACTGAAGCTTTCTTT. Translating gives CASSPPGWGNTEAFF.